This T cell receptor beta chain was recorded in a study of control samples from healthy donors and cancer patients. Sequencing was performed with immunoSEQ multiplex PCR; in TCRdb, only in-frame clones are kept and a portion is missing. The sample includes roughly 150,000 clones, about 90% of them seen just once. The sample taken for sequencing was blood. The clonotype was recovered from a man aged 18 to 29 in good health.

The CDR3 reads CASSPLSANTGELFF. CDR3 DNA: TGTGCCAGCTCACCTCTTTCAGCGAACACCGGGGAGCTGTTTTTT. This sequence joins TRBV18 and TRBJ2-2; D is undetermined. Germline CDR1 KGHSH, CDR2 LQKENI. There are 15 residues in the CDR3. V was clipped by 3 bases and J by 0 bases, with 8 bases between them.